Listed below are T cell receptor beta chains from one sample, sequenced in a study of neurological immune-mediated disorders. TCRdb passed the 5' RACE reads through MiXCR, listing each CDR3 protein once. The data hold fewer than 50,000 distinct CDR3 sequences, with 12% observed a single time. The specimen sequenced was PBMCs. The receptor source for this set is a male donor with HTLV-1-associated myelopathy (HAM/TSP). The CDR3 runs from the conserved cysteine through the conserved F or W. D genes are given only for firm matches. Clone size is not always given. Where it is, it says once, few, many or a class for expanded clones.

j_call v_call d_call clone_size cdr3_aa cdr3_nt
TRBJ1-6 TRBV9 . many CASSGGGGTYNSPLHF TGTGCCAGCAGCGGAGGTGGGGGAACCTATAATTCACCCCTCCACTTT
TRBJ2-7 TRBV15 . many CATSRDDSPDEQYF TGTGCCACCAGCAGAGATGACAGTCCGGACGAGCAGTACTTC
TRBJ2-1 TRBV11-2 . many CASSLAGSNEQFF TGTGCCAGCAGCTTGGCCGGATCCAATGAGCAGTTCTTC
TRBJ2-5 TRBV12-5 TRBD1 many CASGPGQGTPEETQYF TGTGCTAGTGGTCCCGGACAGGGAACCCCGGAGGAGACCCAGTACTTC
TRBJ2-5 TRBV18 . many CASSPLPTGFQETQYF TGTGCCAGCTCACCACTCCCAACAGGGTTCCAAGAGACCCAGTACTTC
TRBJ1-2 TRBV5-1 TRBD1 many CASSLEGAVYGYTF TGCGCCAGCAGCTTGGAGGGGGCTGTCTATGGCTACACCTTC
TRBJ2-1 TRBV7-2 TRBD2 many CASSPSGVNYNEQFF TGTGCCAGCAGCCCTAGCGGGGTCAACTACAATGAGCAGTTCTTC
TRBJ2-1 TRBV2 . . CASDRTLIGNEQFF TGTGCCAGCGATCGTACACTCATTGGTAATGAGCAGTTCTTC
TRBJ2-5 TRBV5-1 . many CASSLLQETQYF TGCGCCAGCAGCCTTTTGCAAGAGACCCAGTACTTC
TRBJ1-4 TRBV14 . many CASSQDPGAGEKLFF TGTGCCAGCAGCCAAGATCCAGGGGCCGGTGAAAAACTGTTTTTT